These 31 T cell receptor beta chains originate from one sample sequenced in a study of T cell clonality in common variable immunodeficiency. TCRdb's copy holds only in-frame clones and misses some; the assay was immunoSEQ multiplex PCR. Listed for the sample are 30,000 to 40,000 clones, none seen a single time. Source material: peripheral blood mononuclear cells. Receptors were obtained from a person between 18 and 75 years old in good health.

This clone was counted ten times or more. The sequence runs out 3 residues before the end of the CDR3; the remainder is reconstructed from the germline J gene. This rearrangement joins TRBV9 to TRBJ2-1; 7 nucleotides agree with TRBD2. Germline trimming cut 4 bases from V and 2 bases from J; bases unmatched to any gene: 6. This CDR3 comprises 15 residues. Germline V gene sequence: CDR1 SGDLS, CDR2 YYNGEE. The sequenced part of the CDR3 DNA is TGTGCCAGCAGCCTTACTAGCGAAGCCTACAATGAG. This sequence encodes CASSLTSEAYNE. The whole CDR3 region reads CASSLTSEAYNEQFF.

Ten or more counts support this clone. With the read ending 3 residues before the CDR3 end, the germline J gene is used to fill in that end. This chain connects TRBV19 to TRBJ2-4; D is undetermined. The germline V and J ends were trimmed by 5 bases and 6 bases, with 8 bases remaining between them. CDR3 length: 12 residues. Germline CDR1 is LNHDA and CDR2 is SQIVND (reference sequence). The CDR3 protein is CASSLLGNIQYF. CDR3 DNA, as far as it was read: TGTGCCAGTAGTCTGCTCGGAAACATT.

This clone was seen ten or more times. The read gets to within 3 residues of the CDR3 end, and the germline J gene fills in the rest. V gene TRBV19 combines with J gene TRBJ2-5; 7 bases are a match to TRBD1. Per germline, CDR1 LNHDA and CDR2 SQIVND (reference sequence). The CDR3 runs 13 residues. V shed 6 bases and J 4 bases; nucleotides not matched to a gene: 5. The CDR3 spells CASSVGQRETQYF. CDR3 DNA, as far as it was read: TGTGCCAGTAGCGTGGGACAGAGAGAGACC.

This clone was observed many times. This is likely an artifact of a read error, given a far larger clone one base away. The read is 3 residues too short to cover the CDR3 end, so that end is filled in from the germline J gene. The chain combines TRBV9 with TRBJ2-7; 7 bases fit TRBD1. V lost 9 bases, J lost 1 base, and 10 bases stayed unmatched. CDR1 is SGDLS and CDR2 is YYNGEE in the germline V gene. CDR3 length equals 14 residues. CDR3: CAIPVGTASYEQYF. The part of the CDR3 DNA that was read is TGTGCCATCCCTGTGGGGACAGCATCCTACGAG.

This clone was picked up many times. The DNA ends 3 residues before the CDR3 does, and the rest of the CDR3 is filled in from the germline J gene. This chain uses TRBV10-3 with TRBJ2-1, with D maybe TRBD2 (5 bases). The CDR3 extends over 13 amino acids. Trimming took 8 bases from V and 0 from J, leaving 8 bases between them. CDR1 is ENHRY, CDR2 SYGVKD, per germline. CDR3 bases read: TGTGCCATCGCGGGTAGCTCCTACAATGAG. Residues: CAIAGSSYNE. The CDR3, in full, reads CAIAGSSYNEQFF.

This clone was found many times. The read is 3 residues too short to cover the CDR3 end, so that end is filled in from the germline J gene. This chain links TRBV10-3 with TRBJ2-1, with D tentatively TRBD2 (6 bases). V lost 3 bases, J lost 4 bases, and 16 bases lay in between. CDR3 length equals 16 residues. Germline V gene lookup returns CDR1 ENHRY and CDR2 SYGVKD. This CDR3 reads CAISDRGSPTYNEQFF. CDR3 bases read: TGTGCCATCAGTGACCGGGGGAGCCCTACTTACAATGAG.

This clone was observed at least ten times. The sequence runs out 3 residues before the end of the CDR3; the remainder is reconstructed from the germline J gene. V is TRBV7-9 and J is TRBJ2-7; TRBD1 matches 9 bases. The CDR3 is 14 residues long. CDR1 is SEHNR and CDR2 is FQNEAQ in the germline V gene (reference sequence). V lost 3 bases, J lost 6 bases, and 6 bases stayed unmatched. The DNA read from the CDR3 is TGTGCCAGCAGCTTTCAGGGACAGGGAAGCGAG. It yields the protein CASSFQGQGSE. The complete CDR3 protein is CASSFQGQGSEQYF.

This clone was recorded many times. The read ends 3 residues before the CDR3 terminus; that terminus is restored from the germline J gene. The J gene is TRBJ2-5, the V gene TRBV5-4; the D is unclear. CDR1 is SGHNT and CDR2 is YYREEE in the germline V gene (reference sequence). This CDR3 spans 15 amino acids. V was trimmed by 4 bases and J by 5 bases, leaving 18 bases between them. CDR3 DNA (partial): TGTGCCAGCAGCCCCGGCGGCGTCGAGAGGGAGACC. Amino acid sequence: CASSPGGVERET. The complete CDR3 sequence is CASSPGGVERETQYF.

This clone was recorded many times. The CDR3 DNA, read in part, is TGTGCCAGCAGCCAACCGACAGTACCCACTGAA. As protein: CASSQPTVPTE. The complete CDR3 reads CASSQPTVPTEAFF. The chain is built from TRBV5-6 and TRBJ1-1; D possibly corresponds to TRBD1 (5 bases). Coverage ceases 3 residues before the CDR3 finishes, and the germline J gene fills in the end. Germline V gives CDR1 SGHDT, CDR2 YYEEEE. This CDR3 is 14 amino acids long. The V end lost 4 bases, the J end lost 4 bases, and 14 bases lay between the germline ends.

This clone has ten or more counts. The DNA ends 3 residues before the CDR3 does, and the rest of the CDR3 is filled in from the germline J gene. J is TRBJ2-3 and V is TRBV29-1; the D gene is possibly TRBD1 (6 bases). The CDR3 extends over 12 amino acids. Looked up from germline, CDR1 is SQVTM and CDR2 is ANQGSEA. The CDR3 here is CSVKDSPGTQYF. The CDR3 bases that were read are TGCAGCGTGAAGGACAGTCCGGGGACG.

This clone was counted many times. The covered CDR3 bases are TGTGCCAGCAGTTACTTCTCGGTAACCGGGGAG. Its protein product is CASSYFSVTGE. The full CDR3 protein reads CASSYFSVTGELFF. This chain uses TRBV6-2 or TRBV6-3 with TRBJ2-2; D uncertain. The CDR3 end falls 3 residues outside the read, so it is completed with the germline J gene. CDR1 is MNHEY and CDR2 is SVGEGT in the germline V gene. The V end lost 1 base, the J end lost 5 bases, and 8 bases lay between the germline ends. This CDR3 is built from 14 residues.

This clone was recorded many times. The read gets to within 3 residues of the CDR3 end, and the germline J gene fills in the rest. V is TRBV3-1 (or the pseudogene TRBV3-2) and J is TRBJ2-1, with D uncertain. V was trimmed by 3 bases and J by 1 base, leaving 10 bases between them. This CDR3 is 15 amino acids long. Germline V gene sequence: CDR1 LGHDT, CDR2 YNNKEL (reference sequence). The CDR3 spells CASSQVGLSYNEQFF. CDR3 DNA (partial): TGTGCCAGCAGCCAGGTCGGTTTATCCTACAATGAG.

By share, this clone ranks as medium-sized (0.01 to 0.1%). With the read ending 3 residues before the CDR3 end, the germline J gene is used to fill in that end. The V and J genes are TRBV9 and TRBJ2-3, with a possible D match to TRBD1 (5 bases). The CDR3 totals 16 residues. Germline V gene sequence: CDR1 SGDLS, CDR2 YYNGEE. The V gene lost 0 bases and the J gene lost 4 bases, with 15 bases spanning the gap. CDR3 DNA (partial): TGTGCCAGCAGCGTAGAAGGGGATTCGGTCGCAGATACG. Its translation is CASSVEGDSVADT. The whole CDR3 reads CASSVEGDSVADTQYF.

This clone was counted ten times or more. The observed sequence ends 3 residues before the CDR3 terminus, with the missing tail filled in from the germline J gene. The gene calls are TRBV7-2 and TRBJ1-2; D is undetermined. Trimming removed 2 bases from V and 2 bases from J, with 12 bases in between. The germline V gene has CDR1 SGHTA and CDR2 FQGNSA. The CDR3 contains 15 residues. The CDR3 sequence is CASSLIFSENYGYTF. The part of the CDR3 DNA that was read is TGTGCCAGCAGCTTAATCTTCTCAGAGAACTATGGC.

Worth noting for this clone: The CDR3 goes on 3 residues after the read ends, and that part is filled in from the germline J gene. The genes are TRBV5-1 and TRBJ2-7; TRBD2 agrees at 10 bases. The CDR3 loop spans 15 amino acids. Germline CDR1 SGHRS, CDR2 YFSETQ. V gave up 1 base and J gave up 5 bases; unmatched junction bases: 6. CDR3 in amino acids: CASSLKLAGGNEQYF. The CDR3 bases that were read are TGCGCCAGCAGCTTGAAGTTAGCGGGAGGCAACGAG.

This clone was seen repeatedly, ten times or more. The read ends 3 residues shy of where the CDR3 ends; the end is completed using the germline J gene. The chain has TRBV7-2 and TRBJ1-2, with 8 bases aligning to TRBD1. Losses at the gene ends were 5 bases for V and 2 bases for J; bases not matched to a gene: 1. The CDR3 length is 13 residues. CDR1 SGHTA and CDR2 FQGNSA come from the germline V gene. The CDR3 here is CASSNRGNYGYTF. Partial CDR3 DNA: TGTGCCAGCAGCAACAGGGGGAACTATGGC.

There are many counts of this clone. The read finishes 3 residues shy of the CDR3 end, and the germline J gene is used to complete it. The chain uses TRBV10-3 and TRBJ2-3, with TRBD1 matching 7 bases. V gave up 0 bases and J gave up 1 base; unmatched junction bases: 7. The CDR3 is 17 residues long. Germline V CDR1 and CDR2: ENHRY, SYGVKD. CDR3 DNA, as far as it was read: TGTGCCATCAGTGAGTCAGGGGGCTCGGGGCGCACAGATACG. It specifies CAISESGGSGRTDT. The full CDR3 is CAISESGGSGRTDTQYF.

This clone was recorded at least ten times. The sequenced fragment ends 3 residues before the CDR3 boundary, so the rest is inferred from the germline J gene. The chain recombines TRBV20-1 with TRBJ1-3; the D gene is possibly TRBD1 (6 bases). The CDR3 totals 14 residues. The germline V gene encodes CDR1 DFQATT and CDR2 SNEGSKA (reference sequence). V lost 3 bases to trimming and J lost 0 bases, with 9 bases between them. CDR3 DNA (partial): TGCAGTGCTAGTAGGGGGTTCTCTGGAAACACC. Its protein is CSASRGFSGNT. In full, the CDR3 reads CSASRGFSGNTIYF.

This clone was counted at least ten times. The observed sequence ends 3 residues before the CDR3 terminus, with the missing tail filled in from the germline J gene. The V call is TRBV19, the J call TRBJ1-4, with 7 bases fitting TRBD1. After removal of 1 base from V and 1 base from J, the junction contained 12 bases not matched to a gene. CDR3 size: 19 residues. The V gene's germline CDR1 is LNHDA and CDR2 SQIVND (reference sequence). The CDR3 sequence: CASSIGSEQGLITNEKLFF. The sequenced part of the CDR3 DNA is TGTGCCAGTAGTATAGGAAGTGAACAGGGGCTGATAACTAATGAAAAA.

Many counts were recorded for this clone. This may be a read error: a much more frequent sequence differs by one nucleotide. The CDR3 is cut off 3 residues early in the read; its end comes from the germline J gene. This specimen includes other DNA sequences encoding the same CDR3. This chain connects TRBV12-5 to TRBJ1-1; 7 nucleotides agree with TRBD1. The CDR3 sequence is 14 residues long. Germline V lookup: CDR1 LGHNT, CDR2 FRNRAP. The CDR3 DNA, read in part, is TGTGCTAGTGGCTTAGGGGGCGAGAACACCGAA. Translation gives CASGLGGENTE. In full, the CDR3 is CASGLGGENTEAFF.

This clone has at least ten counts. With the read ending 3 residues before the CDR3 end, the germline J gene is used to fill in that end. The chain has TRBV19 and TRBJ2-1, with TRBD1 as a possible D gene (7 bases). The CDR3 runs to 14 residues. CDR1 and CDR2 (germline): LNHDA, SQIVND (reference sequence). V was cut by 7 bases and J by 2 bases, with 12 bases left in between. CDR3: CASTGGTPYNEQFF. CDR3 DNA, as far as it was read: TGTGCCAGTACAGGGGGGACCCCCTACAATGAG. Full variable domain (outside the CDR3, taken from reference TRBV19 and TRBJ2-1): DGGITQSPKYLFRKEGQNVTLSCEQNLNHDAMYWYRQDPGQGLRLIYYSQIVNDFQKGDIAEGYSVSREKKESFPLTVTSAQKNPTAFYLCASTGGTPYNEQFFGPGTRLTVL.

This clone was observed at least ten times. The read is 3 residues too short to cover the CDR3 end, so that end is filled in from the germline J gene. This chain joins TRBV19 and TRBJ2-2; a possible D gene is TRBD1 (5 bases). Deletions cut 0 bases from V and 6 bases from J, with 14 bases between. This CDR3 is built from 16 residues. The germline V gene has CDR1 LNHDA and CDR2 SQIVND (reference sequence). CDR3 in amino acids: CASSIDQAGSAGELFF. The sequenced part of the CDR3 DNA is TGTGCCAGTAGTATAGATCAGGCAGGGTCCGCCGGGGAG.

This clone appeared many times. The CDR3 end falls 3 residues outside the read, so it is completed with the germline J gene. The chain is built from TRBV2 and TRBJ1-2, with D possibly matching TRBD1 (6 bases). The germline V gene has CDR1 SNHLY and CDR2 FYNNEI. This CDR3 region has 13 residues. Trimming took 3 bases from V and 7 from J, leaving 12 bases between them. The covered CDR3 bases are TGTGCCAGCAGTGACCCGACAGGTTTTGGC. Its translation: CASSDPTGFG. The entire CDR3 is CASSDPTGFGYTF.

Many counts were recorded for this clone. The part of the CDR3 DNA that was read is TGTGCCAGCTCCGGACAGGGGGCAAGGGGC. This gives the protein CASSGQGARG. The entire CDR3 sequence reads CASSGQGARGYTF. The rearrangement uses TRBV18 and TRBJ1-2; TRBD1 agrees at 11 bases. The DNA ends 3 residues before the CDR3 does, and the rest of the CDR3 is filled in from the germline J gene. The CDR3 covers 13 residues. Germline V lookup: CDR1 KGHSH, CDR2 LQKENI.

The sample holds many counts of this clone. The read falls 3 residues short of the CDR3 end, and the missing part is taken from the germline J gene. The V gene is TRBV7-2, the J gene TRBJ2-1, with TRBD2 matching 7 bases. The CDR3 has 15 residues. The J segment lost 4 bases and the V segment lost 2 bases, leaving 5 bases of the junction unmatched. CDR1 is SGHTA and CDR2 is FQGNSA in the germline V gene. CDR3 region: CASSLSGAGYNEQFF. The sequenced part of the CDR3 DNA is TGTGCCAGCAGCTTAAGCGGGGCGGGTTACAATGAG.

At least ten counts were recorded for this clone. The CDR3 extends 3 residues past the end of the read, so its final part is completed from the germline J gene. The chain couples TRBV7-3 to TRBJ1-1; 7 nucleotides line up with TRBD1. This CDR3 contains 14 residues. J was trimmed by 4 bases and V by 5 bases; bases with no gene match: 7. The germline CDR1 and CDR2 sequences are SGHTA and FQGTGA. The CDR3 DNA, read in part, is TGTGCCAGCAGCCAGCAGGGGGGTGGCACTGAA. It codes for CASSQQGGGTE. The full CDR3 reads CASSQQGGGTEAFF.

This clone was counted ten times or more. The read comes to an end 3 residues before the CDR3 does, leaving the germline J gene to fill in the end. The rearrangement links TRBV6-2 or TRBV6-3 to TRBJ2-7; a weak D match, TRBD2 (6 bases). The germline CDR1 and CDR2 sequences are MNHEY and SVGEGT. The germline V and J ends were trimmed by 0 bases and 2 bases, with 14 bases remaining between them. The CDR3 has 16 residues. The CDR3 DNA, read in part, is TGTGCCAGCAGTTACTCGAATAGCGGCCTCCCCTACGAG. This translates into CASSYSNSGLPYE. The complete CDR3 sequence is CASSYSNSGLPYEQYF.

This clone was seen repeatedly, ten times or more. The read is 3 residues too short to cover the CDR3 end, so that end is filled in from the germline J gene. This chain connects TRBV10-3 to TRBJ1-5; 7 nucleotides align to TRBD1. J gave up 0 bases and V 2 bases, and 1 base lay outside the gene matches. The V gene's germline CDR1 is ENHRY and CDR2 SYGVKD. The CDR3 consists of 15 residues. The sequenced part of the CDR3 DNA is TGTGCCATCAGTGAGGGGACAGTTAGCAATCAGCCC. It specifies CAISEGTVSNQP. The CDR3 in full is CAISEGTVSNQPQHF.

This clone was detected ten times or more. This CDR3 is CASSLTPDFNQPQHF. The part of the CDR3 DNA that was read is TGTGCCAGCAGTTTAACACCGGACTTCAATCAGCCC. The V and J genes are TRBV28 and TRBJ1-5; no firm D call. The read comes to an end 3 residues before the CDR3 does, leaving the germline J gene to fill in the end. V lost 2 bases, J lost 3 bases, and 11 bases lay in between. The CDR3 covers 15 residues. Germline CDR1 is MDHEN and CDR2 is SYDVKM.

This clone was observed at least ten times. The CDR3 end lies 3 residues beyond the end of the read and is filled in from the germline J gene. This chain connects TRBV6-2 or TRBV6-3 to TRBJ1-2, with D uncertain. Trimming removed 8 bases at V and 5 bases at J, with 21 bases between. This CDR3 contains 15 residues. The germline CDR1 and CDR2 sequences are MNHEY and SVGEGT. CDR3 sequence: CASYTRAPAGYGYTF. Incomplete CDR3 DNA: TGTGCCAGCTATACTCGGGCCCCGGCGGGGTATGGC.

This clone has a count of ten or more. The read gets to within 3 residues of the CDR3 end, and the germline J gene fills in the rest. This chain links TRBV6-2 or TRBV6-3 with TRBJ1-2, with 10 nucleotides matching TRBD1. Germline V gene data show CDR1 as MNHEY and CDR2 as SVGEGT. The CDR3 is 15 amino acids. Unmatched junction bases numbered 6, after V lost 6 bases and J lost 2 bases. The sequenced CDR3 bases are TGTGCCAGCAGAAGAGGGACAGGGGCGAACTATGGC. This gives the protein CASRRGTGANYG. The entire CDR3 protein reads CASRRGTGANYGYTF.